The 15 T cell receptor beta chains below come from one sample, sequenced in a study of cytomegalovirus exposure and HLA in healthy donors. PCR amplification relied on 60 Vbeta primers (plus 13 Jbeta primers). Libraries were prepared by immunoSEQ multiplex PCR; TCRdb keeps only in-frame clonotypes and omits some of them. The table lists 100,000 to 120,000 clones, 65% to 75% of them singletons. The sequencing input was PBMCs. The receptors come from a woman between 35 and 50 years old in good health and CMV-seropositive.

The gene calls are TRBV18 and TRBJ2-3, with TRBD1 matching 7 bases. CDR3 size: 14 residues. Unmatched junction bases numbered 5, after V lost 6 bases and J lost 2 bases. Germline V gene sequence: CDR1 KGHSH, CDR2 LQKENI. The chain's CDR3 is CASSPTGDTDTQYF. In DNA, the CDR3 is TGTGCCAGCTCGCCCACAGGGGACACAGATACGCAGTATTTT.

This chain joins TRBV19 and TRBJ2-5; possibly TRBD1 for D (6 bases). Per germline, CDR1 LNHDA and CDR2 SQIVND (reference sequence). The CDR3 contains 13 residues. The V end lost 6 bases, the J end lost 2 bases, and 10 bases lay between the germline ends. The CDR3 spells CASSRDRQETQYF. The CDR3 nucleotides read TGTGCCAGTAGCCGAGACAGGCAAGAGACCCAGTACTTC.

This clone showed up just a few times. V usage is TRBV7-9 and J usage is TRBJ2-6; possibly TRBD1 for D (6 bases). Trimming cost V 5 bases and J 0 bases, with 14 bases left between them. CDR3 length: 17 residues. Germline lookup yields CDR1 SEHNR and CDR2 FQNEAQ (reference sequence). CDR3 DNA: TGTGCCAGCAGCAAGACAGGAGAGAACTCTGGGGCCAACGTCCTGACTTTC. Translating it yields CASSKTGENSGANVLTF.

The chain's CDR3 is CASSTPRGSSNQPQHF. DNA of the CDR3: TGTGCCAGCAGTACCCCCAGGGGCTCTAGCAATCAGCCCCAGCATTTT. The chain carries TRBV28 and TRBJ1-5, with a tentative D call TRBD1 (6 bases). The V and J ends lost 5 bases and 0 bases respectively, with 14 bases between them. This CDR3 is built from 16 residues. The V gene's germline CDR1 is MDHEN and CDR2 SYDVKM. Full variable domain (rest looked up from reference TRBV28 and TRBJ1-5): DVKVTQSSRYLVKRTGEKVFLECVQDMDHENMFWYRQDPGLGLRLIYFSYDVKMKEKGDIPEGYSVSREKKERFSLILESASTNQTSMYLCASSTPRGSSNQPQHFGDGTRLSIL.

This rearrangement joins TRBV7-2 to TRBJ2-3, with 15 bases that match TRBD2. The germline V gene encodes CDR1 SGHTA and CDR2 FQGNSA. This CDR3 spans 19 amino acids. Losses at the gene ends were 2 bases for V and 6 bases for J; bases not matched to a gene: 12. The CDR3: CASSLKGLGLAGGMDTQYF. The DNA of the CDR3 is TGTGCCAGCAGCTTAAAGGGGTTGGGACTAGCGGGAGGAATGGATACGCAGTATTTT. Drawing the rest from reference TRBV7-2 and TRBJ2-3, the complete variable domain is GAGVSQSPSNKVTEKGKDVELRCDPISGHTALYWYRQSLGQGLEFLIYFQGNSAPDKSGLPSDRFSAERTGGSVSTLTIQRTQQEDSAVYLCASSLKGLGLAGGMDTQYFGPGTRLTVL.

This rearrangement joins TRBV5-6 to TRBJ2-1, with 11 bases that match TRBD2. Germline values: CDR1 SGHDT, CDR2 YYEEEE. The length of the CDR3 is 16 residues. Trimming at V came to 3 bases and at J to 10 bases, leaving 12 bases not matched to a gene. The CDR3 bases are TGTGCCAGCAGCTATTTAGCGGGGGGGCCGGGAAAGGAGCAGTTCTTC. This codes for CASSYLAGGPGKEQFF.

V and J are TRBV4-3 and TRBJ1-6, with D hard to call. CDR3 length: 13 amino acids. Looked up from germline, CDR1 is LGHNA and CDR2 is YSLEER. Between the trimmed V and J ends, which lost 0 bases and 11 bases, there was a span of 8 bases. Here the CDR3 reads CASSQDRTAPLHF. The CDR3 DNA follows: TGCGCCAGCAGCCAAGATAGAACAGCACCCCTCCACTTT.

This clone was seen only a few times. The V and J genes are TRBV6-1 and TRBJ2-7; 10 nucleotides line up with TRBD1. V lost 2 bases to trimming and J lost 7 bases; unmatched junction nucleotides: 8. The germline V gene has CDR1 MNHNS and CDR2 SASEGT. CDR3 size: 15 residues. For the CDR3, the DNA is TGTGCCAGCAGTGAACCCCGGGACAGGGGTTTTGAGCAGTACTTC. As protein: CASSEPRDRGFEQYF.

V is TRBV15 and J is TRBJ2-3, with D unresolved. The germline CDR1 and CDR2 sequences are LNHNV and YYDKDF (reference sequence). V gave up 0 bases and J gave up 3 bases, with 13 bases separating them. The CDR3 covers 16 residues. As DNA, the CDR3 is TGTGCCACCAGCAGAGATCTTGGCAGGTTAACAGATACGCAGTATTTT. This gives the protein CATSRDLGRLTDTQYF.

V usage is TRBV11-3 and J usage is TRBJ2-7, with D possibly TRBD2 on 6 matching bases. V dropped 4 bases and J dropped 0 bases, with 19 bases sitting between them. CDR3 length: 17 residues. Germline V gene data show CDR1 as SGHNT and CDR2 as YENEEA. The DNA of the CDR3 is TGTGCCAGCAGCTCCGACCGCATAGCGGAGAGCTCCTACGAGCAGTACTTC. It is translated as CASSSDRIAESSYEQYF.

V and J are TRBV9 and TRBJ2-2; TRBD2 aligns across 9 bases. Per the germline V gene, CDR1 is SGDLS and CDR2 is YYNGEE. Unmatched junction bases numbered 1, after V lost 2 bases and J lost 2 bases. The CDR3 is made up of 15 amino acids. In DNA form, the CDR3 reads TGTGCCAGCAGCGTGGGACTAGCTAACACCGGGGAGCTGTTTTTT. Translated: CASSVGLANTGELFF.

The rearrangement joins TRBV5-5 to TRBJ2-4; no clear D gene. The CDR3 is 16 residues long. The germline V gene encodes CDR1 SGHKS and CDR2 YYEKEE (reference sequence). V lost 4 bases and J 2 bases, leaving 16 bases between the germline ends. The CDR3 loop reads CASSTPLSATKNIQYF. DNA for the CDR3: TGTGCCAGCAGCACCCCCCTCTCTGCGACCAAAAACATTCAGTACTTC.

The chain uses TRBV30 and TRBJ1-1, with D maybe TRBD1 (6 bases). V dropped 2 bases and J dropped 3 bases, with 10 bases sitting between them. Germline V CDR1 and CDR2: GTSNPN, SVGIG (reference sequence). The CDR3 totals 13 residues. The CDR3 region has the DNA TGTGCCTGGAGTACCGGACAGTACACTGAAGCTTTCTTT. This translates into CAWSTGQYTEAFF. Together with reference TRBV30 and TRBJ1-1, the CDR3 gives the full variable domain: SQTIHQWPATLVQPVGSPLSLECTVEGTSNPNLYWYRQAAGRGLQLLFYSVGIGQISSEVPQNLSASRPQDRQFILSSKKLLLSDSGFYLCAWSTGQYTEAFFGQGTRLTVV.

Here the CDR3 DNA reads TGTGCCAGCAGGACTGGACTTTTGAACTATGGCTACACCTTC. Translation: CASRTGLLNYGYTF. The chain has TRBV27 and TRBJ1-2; D uncertain. Trimming took off 6 bases at V and 2 bases at J, with 13 bases between the two ends. Germline CDR1 is MNHEY and CDR2 is SMNVEV (reference sequence). The length of the CDR3 is 14 residues.

This CDR3 is CASSPGFITDTQYF. The CDR3 DNA sequence: TGTGCCAGCAGCCCAGGGTTTATCACAGATACGCAGTATTTT. This chain connects TRBV4-2 to TRBJ2-3, with D tentatively TRBD1 (5 bases). Germline V CDR1 and CDR2: LGHNA, YNFKEQ. This CDR3 has 14 residues. Trimming took 4 bases from V and 2 from J, leaving 10 bases between them.